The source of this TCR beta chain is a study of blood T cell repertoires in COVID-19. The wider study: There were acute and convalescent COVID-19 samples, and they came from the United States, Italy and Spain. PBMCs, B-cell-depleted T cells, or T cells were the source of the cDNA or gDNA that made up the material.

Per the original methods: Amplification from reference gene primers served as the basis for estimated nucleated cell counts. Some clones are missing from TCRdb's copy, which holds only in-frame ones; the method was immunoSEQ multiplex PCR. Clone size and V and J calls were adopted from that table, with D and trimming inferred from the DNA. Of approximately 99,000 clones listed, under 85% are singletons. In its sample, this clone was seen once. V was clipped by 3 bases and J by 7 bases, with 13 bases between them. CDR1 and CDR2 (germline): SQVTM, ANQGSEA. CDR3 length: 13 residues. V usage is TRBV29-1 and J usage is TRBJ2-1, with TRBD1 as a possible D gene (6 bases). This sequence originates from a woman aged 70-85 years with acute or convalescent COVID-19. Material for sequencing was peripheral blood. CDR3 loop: CSVEVQGRNEQFF. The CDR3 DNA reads TGCAGCGTTGAGGTGCAGGGGAGAAATGAGCAGTTCTTC.